The 8 T cell receptor beta chains below were found in one sample sequenced in a study of brain T cells in children with intractable seizures. The table came from immunoSEQ multiplex PCR; TCRdb's copy has only in-frame clones and leaves some out. The sample lists about 76,000 clones, under 95% seen once, with over 1.5% in the top ten. Sequenced material: peripheral blood, taken at surgery. Source of these receptors: a boy in the first two years of life with tuberous sclerosis and intractable seizures.

Only one count was recorded for this clone. This rearrangement joins TRBV28 to TRBJ1-5; the match to TRBD1 covers 8 bases. Germline CDR1 reads MDHEN; CDR2 reads SYDVKM. The CDR3 runs to 18 residues. Trimming cost V 3 bases and J 0 bases; bases outside gene matches: 10. The CDR3 spells CASSLDRAKLNSNQPQHF. In nucleotides, the CDR3 is TGTGCCAGCAGTTTGGACAGGGCAAAACTAAATAGCAATCAGCCCCAGCATTTT.

V usage is TRBV28 and J usage is TRBJ1-2; tentatively, D is TRBD1 (5 bases). Germline V lookup: CDR1 MDHEN, CDR2 SYDVKM. The CDR3 is 14 residues long. Trimming removed 3 bases from V and 4 bases from J, with 12 bases in between. CDR3 region: CASSFPGLGYGYTF. The CDR3 DNA reads TGTGCCAGCAGTTTCCCAGGGCTTGGCTATGGCTACACCTTC.

The chain has TRBV6-5 and TRBJ1-1, with 7 nucleotides matching TRBD1. Trimming took 10 bases from V and 6 from J; bases not matched to a gene: 5. There are 11 residues in the CDR3. CDR1 and CDR2 (germline): MNHEY, SVGAGI. The CDR3: CATTGRAEAFF. The CDR3 nucleotides read TGTGCCACGACAGGGCGGGCTGAAGCTTTCTTT.

A remark on this clone: This same CDR3 is encoded by further DNA sequences in the sample. This chain uses TRBV4-1 with TRBJ1-1, with D unresolved. In germline, CDR1 is MGHRA, CDR2 YSYEKL. This CDR3 is built from 15 residues. Trimming removed 0 bases from V and 0 bases from J, with 8 bases in between. The CDR3 region is CASSQDPTLNTEAFF. The CDR3 DNA reads TGCGCCAGCAGCCAAGACCCTACATTGAACACTGAAGCTTTCTTT.

This chain connects TRBV12-5 to TRBJ1-1; D gene uncertain. With 3 bases removed from V and 4 bases from J, the gap between germline ends came to 12 bases. This CDR3 comprises 14 residues. Germline CDR1 LGHNT, CDR2 FRNRAP. The CDR3 DNA sequence: TGTGCTAGTGGTTTTCTGACGGTGATCACTGAAGCTTTCTTT. Translation: CASGFLTVITEAFF.

This chain uses TRBV12-3 or TRBV12-4 with TRBJ2-7; no firm D call. The CDR3 has 13 amino acids. V lost 3 bases to trimming and J lost 3 bases, with 9 bases between them. CDR3 region: CASSLSQNYEQYF. As DNA, the CDR3 is TGTGCCAGCAGTTTGAGTCAGAACTACGAGCAGTACTTC.

The chain has TRBV3-1 (or the pseudogene TRBV3-2) and TRBJ2-1; 9 bases are a match to TRBD2. Germline V gives CDR1 LGHDT, CDR2 YNNKEL (reference sequence). The CDR3 sequence is 16 residues long. J lost 4 bases, V lost 7 bases, and 11 bases had no gene match. CDR3 protein: CASTSGASGNYNEQFF. The DNA for the CDR3 is TGTGCCAGCACCTCAGGGGCTAGCGGGAATTACAATGAGCAGTTCTTC.

CDR3 sequence (DNA): TGTGCCATCAGTGAGAGATCTAGCGCTGGAGAGACCCAGTACTTC. Amino acid sequence: CAISERSSAGETQYF. The chain combines TRBV10-3 with TRBJ2-5; TRBD2 might be the D (6 bases). V was trimmed by 2 bases and J by 4 bases, leaving 14 bases between them. This CDR3 region has 15 residues. CDR1 and CDR2 (germline): ENHRY, SYGVKD.